The clone carrying this TCR beta chain was observed a few times. Using unique molecular identifiers, the investigators prepared the TCRbeta library. MiXCR, applied by TCRdb to the PCR reads, yields one record per CDR3 protein. The sample holds approximately 500,000 distinct CDR3 sequences, 20% to 30% seen once. These data originate in a study of T-cell reconstitution after alpha-beta-depleted transplantation in children. This CDR3 region has 15 residues. V lost 6 bases, J lost 3 bases, and 14 bases lay in between. Germline CDR1 MDHEN, CDR2 SYDVKM. The rearrangement joins TRBV28 to TRBJ2-2; D call uncertain. Sample: PBMCs, taken before TCRalphabeta/CD19-depleted stem cell transplant. The receptor comes from a boy under two years old with Wiskott-Aldrich syndrome, due to receive a stem cell transplant. This CDR3 is CASRSRPSYTGELFF. CDR3 nucleotide sequence: TGTGCCAGCAGATCCCGGCCATCCTACACCGGGGAGCTGTTTTTT.